This T cell receptor beta chain was recovered during a study of CD8 T cells in ankylosing spondylitis. Study-wide points: What seemed typical of ankylosing spondylitis blood was a TCR beta motif built from about 8 highly homologous variants.

This clonotype came up a few times. No antigen is known for it. TCRdb passed the 5' RACE reads through MiXCR, listing each CDR3 protein once. The sample consists of roughly 670,000 distinct CDR3 sequences, around 20% of them appearing once. This CDR3 has 12 residues. The V gene end was trimmed by 7 bases and the J gene end by 10 bases; junction bases not matched to a gene: 5. The V gene's germline CDR1 is SQVTM and CDR2 ANQGSEA. The V call is TRBV29-1, the J call TRBJ2-1; 12 bases align to TRBD2. Sequences were obtained from blood, either unsorted or a sorted T cell fraction (not recorded which). The receptor was isolated from a male donor with ankylosing spondylitis. In nucleotides, the CDR3 is TGCAGCGGACGACTAGCGGGAGTGGAGCAGTTCTTC. Residues: CSGRLAGVEQFF.